The clone carrying this T cell receptor beta chain turned up a few times. Antigen unknown. CDR1 and CDR2 (germline): KGHSH, LQKENI. CDR3 size: 12 residues. With 3 bases removed from V and 6 bases from J, the gap between germline ends came to 8 bases. This sample is part of a study of T-cell memory formation after mild COVID-19. At the level of the study: Across donors, TCR clusters were largely donor specific.

TCRdb recomputed calls from the 5' RACE reads with MiXCR, one row per CDR3 protein. The table lists more than 400,000 distinct CDR3 sequences, about 20% of them singletons. Study-level points and caveats: Memory sampled before infection contained some responding clones, suggesting cross-reactive memory joined. Those CD4+ clones that contracted were mainly in CM and EM (CD8+ ones in EMRA).

The chain couples TRBV18 to TRBJ1-1; D ambiguous. The receptor was derived from an adult woman who had mild COVID-19 (a few samples of this study predate the infection). Cell type and time point are not known. The sequenced sample was PBMCs or a T cell subset sorted from them (not recorded which). The CDR3 loop is CASSPRGPEAFF. DNA for the CDR3: TGTGCCAGCTCACCTCGCGGCCCTGAAGCTTTCTTT.